These 5 T cell receptor beta chains were all obtained from the same sample, sequenced in a study of blood T cell repertoires in COVID-19. Clones were read by immunoSEQ multiplex PCR, and TCRdb kept only the in-frame ones, dropping some. The repertoire holds approximately 70,000 clones, with around nine tenths as singletons. The sequencing sample was made of peripheral blood. Receptors originate from a middle-aged man with COVID-19, enrolled during active disease.

CDR3 sequence reads: CASSGLGRASYNSPLHF. The CDR3 region has the DNA TGTGCCAGCAGTGGTCTGGGGAGGGCTTCCTATAATTCACCCCTCCACTTT. V and J are TRBV6-1 and TRBJ1-6, with D unresolved. From germline, CDR1 is MNHNS and CDR2 SASEGT. Trimming cost V 4 bases and J 1 base, with 14 bases left between them. The length of the CDR3 is 17 residues.

This chain uses TRBV5-4 with TRBJ2-1; 10 positions agree with TRBD1. V lost 3 bases, J lost 4 bases, and 4 bases stayed unmatched. CDR1 is SGHNT, CDR2 YYREEE, per germline (reference sequence). The length of the CDR3 is 15 residues. The CDR3 protein is CASSSGTGDYNEQFF. The CDR3 region has the DNA TGTGCCAGCAGCTCCGGGACAGGGGATTACAATGAGCAGTTCTTC.

J is TRBJ2-5 and V is TRBV15, with TRBD1 identical over 11 bases. V dropped 2 bases and J dropped 7; count of bases not matched to a gene: 6. The length of the CDR3 is 15 residues. Germline CDR1 and CDR2: LNHNV and YYDKDF (reference sequence). The CDR3 protein is CATSRSSGTGGTQYF. CDR3 DNA: TGTGCCACCAGCAGAAGTTCCGGGACAGGGGGGACCCAGTACTTC.

The chain joins TRBV27 to TRBJ2-7; D is perhaps TRBD1 (7 bases). This CDR3 region has 17 residues. Germline V gene sequence: CDR1 MNHEY, CDR2 SMNVEV (reference sequence). V lost 7 bases and J lost 4, with 26 bases in between. The CDR3 loop is CASTPFRGVGNDYEQYF. DNA for the CDR3: TGTGCCAGCACCCCTTTCAGGGGGGTCGGGAATGATTACGAGCAGTACTTC.

The chain recombines TRBV28 with TRBJ2-5; possibly TRBD1 for D (5 bases). The CDR3 runs to 13 residues. CDR1 is MDHEN, CDR2 SYDVKM, per germline. The V end lost 6 bases, the J end lost 5 bases, and 13 bases lay between the germline ends. This CDR3 is CASRQGFRETQYF. As DNA, the CDR3 is TGTGCCAGCAGGCAGGGTTTTCGGGAGACCCAGTACTTC.